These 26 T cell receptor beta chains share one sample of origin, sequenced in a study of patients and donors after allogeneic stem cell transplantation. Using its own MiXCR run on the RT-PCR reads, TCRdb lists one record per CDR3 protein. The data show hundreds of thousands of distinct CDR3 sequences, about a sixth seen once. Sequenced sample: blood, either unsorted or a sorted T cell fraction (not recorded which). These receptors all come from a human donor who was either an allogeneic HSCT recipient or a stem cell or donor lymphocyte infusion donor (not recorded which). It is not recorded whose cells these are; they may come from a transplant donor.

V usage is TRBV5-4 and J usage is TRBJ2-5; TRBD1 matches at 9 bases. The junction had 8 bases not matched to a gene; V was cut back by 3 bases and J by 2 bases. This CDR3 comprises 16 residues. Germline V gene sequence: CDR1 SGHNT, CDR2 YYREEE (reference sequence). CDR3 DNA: TGTGCCAGCAGCTCGACCGGGACAGGGTGGCAAGAGACCCAGTACTTC. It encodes CASSSTGTGWQETQYF.

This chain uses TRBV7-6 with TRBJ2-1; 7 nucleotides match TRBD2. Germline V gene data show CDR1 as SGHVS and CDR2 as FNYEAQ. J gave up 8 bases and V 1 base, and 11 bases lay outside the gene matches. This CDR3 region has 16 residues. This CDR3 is CASSLVSGGNLHEQFF. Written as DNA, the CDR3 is TGTGCCAGCAGCTTAGTGTCGGGAGGAAACTTGCATGAGCAGTTCTTC. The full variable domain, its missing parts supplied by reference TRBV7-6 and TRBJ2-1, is GAGVSQSPRYKVTKRGQDVALRCDPISGHVSLYWYRQALGQGPEFLTYFNYEAQQDKSGLPNDRFSAERPEGSISTLTIQRTEQRDSAMYRCASSLVSGGNLHEQFFGPGTRLTVL.

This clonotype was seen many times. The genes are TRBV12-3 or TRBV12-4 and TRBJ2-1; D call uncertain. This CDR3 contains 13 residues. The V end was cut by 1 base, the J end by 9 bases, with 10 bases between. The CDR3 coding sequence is TGTGCCAGCAGTTTAGGGTCCGGTAGTGAGCAGTTCTTC. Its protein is CASSLGSGSEQFF.

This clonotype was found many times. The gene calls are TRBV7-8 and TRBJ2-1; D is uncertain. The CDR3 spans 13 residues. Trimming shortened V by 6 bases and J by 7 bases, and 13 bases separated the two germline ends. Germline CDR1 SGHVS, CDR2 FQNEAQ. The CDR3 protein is CASSSRHVNEQFF. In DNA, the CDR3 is TGTGCCAGCAGTTCCCGTCATGTGAATGAGCAGTTCTTC. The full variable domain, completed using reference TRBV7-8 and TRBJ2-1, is GAGVSQSPRYKVAKRGQDVALRCDPISGHVSLFWYQQALGQGPEFLTYFQNEAQLDKSGLPSDRFFAERPEGSVSTLKIQRTQQEDSAVYLCASSSRHVNEQFFGPGTRLTVL.

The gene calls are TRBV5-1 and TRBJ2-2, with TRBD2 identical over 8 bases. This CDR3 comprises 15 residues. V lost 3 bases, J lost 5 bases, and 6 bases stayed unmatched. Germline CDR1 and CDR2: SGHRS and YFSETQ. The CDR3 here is CASSSGTSSTGELFF. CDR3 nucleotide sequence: TGCGCCAGCAGCTCCGGGACTAGTAGTACCGGGGAGCTGTTTTTT.

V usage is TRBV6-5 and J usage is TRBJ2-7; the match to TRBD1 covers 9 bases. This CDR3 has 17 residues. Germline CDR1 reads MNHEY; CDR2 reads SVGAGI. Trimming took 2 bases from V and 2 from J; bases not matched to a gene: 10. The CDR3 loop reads CASSYRGPGQGTYEQYF. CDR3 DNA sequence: TGTGCCAGCAGTTACAGGGGCCCGGGACAGGGTACCTACGAGCAGTACTTC.

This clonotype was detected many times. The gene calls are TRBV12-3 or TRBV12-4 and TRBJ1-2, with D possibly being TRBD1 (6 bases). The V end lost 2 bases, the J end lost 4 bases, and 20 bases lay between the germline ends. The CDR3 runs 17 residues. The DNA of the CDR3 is TGTGCCAGCAGTTTATCAAGGCCGGGAGGGGGAGCCTATGGCTACACCTTC. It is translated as CASSLSRPGGGAYGYTF.

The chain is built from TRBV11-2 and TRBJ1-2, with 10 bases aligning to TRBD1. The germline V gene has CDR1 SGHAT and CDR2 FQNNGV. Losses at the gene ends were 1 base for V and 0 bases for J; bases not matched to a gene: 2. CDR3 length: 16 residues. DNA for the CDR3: TGTGCCAGCAGCTTAGTCGGGACAGGGGCTAACTATGGCTACACCTTC. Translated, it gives CASSLVGTGANYGYTF.

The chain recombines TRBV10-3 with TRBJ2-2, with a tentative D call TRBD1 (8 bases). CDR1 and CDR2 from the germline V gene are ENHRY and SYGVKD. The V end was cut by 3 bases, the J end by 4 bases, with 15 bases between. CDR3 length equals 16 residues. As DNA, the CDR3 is TGTGCCATCAGTGACCGGACAGGGAGGGGCACCGGGGAGCTGTTTTTT. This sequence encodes CAISDRTGRGTGELFF.

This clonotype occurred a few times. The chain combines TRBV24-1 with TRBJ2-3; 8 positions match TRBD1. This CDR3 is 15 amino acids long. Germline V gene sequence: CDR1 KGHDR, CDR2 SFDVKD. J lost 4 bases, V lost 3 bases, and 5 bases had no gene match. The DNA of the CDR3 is TGTGCCACCAGTGATCCTAGGACAGGGCCAGATACGCAGTATTTT. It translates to CATSDPRTGPDTQYF.

The CDR3 spells CASSPRLAEHPDTQYF. The CDR3 region has the DNA TGTGCCAGCTCCCCAAGACTAGCGGAGCACCCAGATACGCAGTATTTT. The chain couples TRBV18 to TRBJ2-3; 9 bases map to TRBD2. J was trimmed by 4 bases and V by 6 bases; bases with no gene match: 11. Germline V gene data show CDR1 as KGHSH and CDR2 as LQKENI. There are 16 residues in the CDR3.

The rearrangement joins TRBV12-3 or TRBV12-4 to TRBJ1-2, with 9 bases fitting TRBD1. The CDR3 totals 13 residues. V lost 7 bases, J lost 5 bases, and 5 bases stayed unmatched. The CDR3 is CASTRDREYGYTF. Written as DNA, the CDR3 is TGTGCCAGCACTCGGGACAGGGAGTATGGCTACACCTTC.

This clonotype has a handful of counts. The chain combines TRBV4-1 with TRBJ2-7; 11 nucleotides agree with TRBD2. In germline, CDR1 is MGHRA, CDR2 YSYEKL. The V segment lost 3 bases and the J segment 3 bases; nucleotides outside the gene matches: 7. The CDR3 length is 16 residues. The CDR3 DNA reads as TGCGCCAGCAGCCACCAACTAGCGGGGGATATCTACGAGCAGTACTTC. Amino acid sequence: CASSHQLAGDIYEQYF.

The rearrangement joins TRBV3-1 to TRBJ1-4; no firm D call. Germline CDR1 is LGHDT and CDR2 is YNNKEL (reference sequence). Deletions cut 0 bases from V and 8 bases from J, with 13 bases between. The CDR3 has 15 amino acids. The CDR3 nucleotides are TGTGCCAGCAGCCAAGATCAACGGTCGATAGAAAAACTGTTTTTT. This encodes CASSQDQRSIEKLFF. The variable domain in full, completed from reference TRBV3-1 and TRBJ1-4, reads DTAVSQTPKYLVTQMGNDKSIKCEQNLGHDTMYWYKQDSKKFLKIMFSYNNKELIINETVPNRFSPKSPDKAHLNLHINSLELGDSAVYFCASSQDQRSIEKLFFGSGTQLSVL.

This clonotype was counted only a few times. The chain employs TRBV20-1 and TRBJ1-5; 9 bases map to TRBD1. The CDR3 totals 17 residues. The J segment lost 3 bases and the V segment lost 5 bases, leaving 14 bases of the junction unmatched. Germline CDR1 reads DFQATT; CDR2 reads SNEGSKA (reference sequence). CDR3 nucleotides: TGCAGTGCTCCCAATCCCTTCCGGACAGGGGTCAATCAGCCCCAGCATTTT. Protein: CSAPNPFRTGVNQPQHF.

CDR3 residues: CASSTAPSGQPQHF. The CDR3 bases are TGTGCCAGTAGTACGGCCCCGTCGGGTCAGCCCCAGCATTTT. The V and J genes are TRBV19 and TRBJ1-5; D is ambiguous. V gave up 4 bases and J gave up 6 bases, with 13 bases separating them. The CDR3 runs to 14 residues. Germline V CDR1 and CDR2: LNHDA, SQIVND (reference sequence).

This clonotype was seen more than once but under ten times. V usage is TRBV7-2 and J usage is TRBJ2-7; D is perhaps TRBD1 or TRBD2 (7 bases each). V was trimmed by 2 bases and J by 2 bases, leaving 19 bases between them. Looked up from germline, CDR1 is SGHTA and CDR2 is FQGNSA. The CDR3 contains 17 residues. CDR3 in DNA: TGTGCCAGCAGCTTACGTCTACCCAGGGGGGGACCCTACGAGCAGTACTTC. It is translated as CASSLRLPRGGPYEQYF. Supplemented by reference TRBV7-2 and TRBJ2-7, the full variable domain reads GAGVSQSPSNKVTEKGKDVELRCDPISGHTALYWYRQSLGQGLEFLIYFQGNSAPDKSGLPSDRFSAERTGGSVSTLTIQRTQQEDSAVYLCASSLRLPRGGPYEQYFGPGTRLTVT.

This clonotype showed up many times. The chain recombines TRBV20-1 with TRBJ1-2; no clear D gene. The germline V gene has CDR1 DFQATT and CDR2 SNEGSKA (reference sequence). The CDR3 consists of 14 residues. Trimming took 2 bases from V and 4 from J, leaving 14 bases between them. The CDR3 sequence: CSARSQLDRYGYTF. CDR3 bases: TGCAGTGCTAGATCTCAGCTGGACCGCTATGGCTACACCTTC.

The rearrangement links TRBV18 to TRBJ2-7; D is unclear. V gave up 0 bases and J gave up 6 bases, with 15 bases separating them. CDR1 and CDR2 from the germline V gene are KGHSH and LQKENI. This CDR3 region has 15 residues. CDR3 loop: CASSPPTGLLGEQYF. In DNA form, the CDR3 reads TGTGCCAGCTCACCACCGACCGGGCTCCTGGGCGAGCAGTACTTC.

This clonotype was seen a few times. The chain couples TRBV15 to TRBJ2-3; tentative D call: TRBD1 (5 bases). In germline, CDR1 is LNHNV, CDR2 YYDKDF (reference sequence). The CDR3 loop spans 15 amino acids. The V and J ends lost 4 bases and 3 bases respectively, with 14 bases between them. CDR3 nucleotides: TGTGCCACCAGCACCCGACAGAAGTTGACAGATACGCAGTATTTT. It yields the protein CATSTRQKLTDTQYF. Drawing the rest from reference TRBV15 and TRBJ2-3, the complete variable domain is DAMVIQNPRYQVTQFGKPVTLSCSQTLNHNVMYWYQQKSSQAPKLLFHYYDKDFNNEADTPDNFQSRRPNTSFCFLDIRSPGLGDTAMYLCATSTRQKLTDTQYFGPGTRLTVL.

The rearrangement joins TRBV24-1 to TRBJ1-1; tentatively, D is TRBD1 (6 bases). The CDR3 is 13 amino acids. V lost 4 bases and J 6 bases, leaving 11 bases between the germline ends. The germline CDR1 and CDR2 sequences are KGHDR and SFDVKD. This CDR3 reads CATSDRDIPEAFF. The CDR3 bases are TGTGCCACCAGTGACCGGGACATCCCTGAAGCTTTCTTT.

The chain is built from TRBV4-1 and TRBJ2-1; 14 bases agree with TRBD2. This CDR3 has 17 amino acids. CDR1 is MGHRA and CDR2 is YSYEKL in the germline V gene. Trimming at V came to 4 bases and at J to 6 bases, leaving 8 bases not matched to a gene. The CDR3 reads CASSPRLAGGLGNEQFF. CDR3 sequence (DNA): TGCGCCAGCAGCCCGCGACTAGCGGGAGGGCTGGGCAATGAGCAGTTCTTC.

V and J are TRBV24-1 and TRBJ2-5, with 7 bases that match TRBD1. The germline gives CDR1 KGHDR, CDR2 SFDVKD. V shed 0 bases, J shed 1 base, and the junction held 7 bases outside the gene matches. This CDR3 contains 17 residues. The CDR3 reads CATSDLRATGTQETQYF. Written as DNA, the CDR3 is TGTGCCACCAGTGATTTGCGGGCGACAGGGACCCAAGAGACCCAGTACTTC.

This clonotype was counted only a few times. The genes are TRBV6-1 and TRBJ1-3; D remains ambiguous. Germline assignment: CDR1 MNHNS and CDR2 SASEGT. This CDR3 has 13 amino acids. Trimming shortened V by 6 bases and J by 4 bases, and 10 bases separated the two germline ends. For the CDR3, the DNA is TGTGCCAGCAGGACCATCAAGGGAAACACCATATATTTT. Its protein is CASRTIKGNTIYF.

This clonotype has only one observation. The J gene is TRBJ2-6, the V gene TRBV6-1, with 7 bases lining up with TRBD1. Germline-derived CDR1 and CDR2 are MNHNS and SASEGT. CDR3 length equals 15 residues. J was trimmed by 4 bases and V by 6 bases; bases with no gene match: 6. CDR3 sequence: CASRNEGAGANVLTF. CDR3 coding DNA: TGTGCCAGCAGAAACGAGGGGGCCGGGGCCAACGTCCTGACTTTC.

CDR3 DNA: TGCGCCAGCAGCCCCCTGGGGCCCATTTACACTGAAGCTTTCTTT. This gives the protein CASSPLGPIYTEAFF. The genes are TRBV5-1 and TRBJ1-1; D possibly corresponds to TRBD1 (5 bases). V was cut by 4 bases and J by 3 bases, with 16 bases left in between. CDR3 size: 15 residues. Germline values: CDR1 SGHRS, CDR2 YFSETQ.